This TCR beta chain was recovered during a study of a mutant IDH1 vaccine in newly diagnosed glioma. As for the study in general: The patients were given eight vaccinations, one each in weeks 1, 3, 5, 7, 11, 15, 19 and 23. Vaccines began 4-6 weeks after radiotherapy alone, or with temozolomide cycles.

Concerning this clone: Its matching antigen is unknown.

Time point defined: week 11, during vaccination. Every vaccination contained 300 ug of the mutant IDH1 20-mer peptide and was paired with topical imiquimod. In every donor, the tumor was a new WHO grade 3 or 4 IDH1-mutant, ATRX-lost astrocytoma. The CDR3 has 15 residues. The germline V gene encodes CDR1 MNHEY and CDR2 SVGAGI. V was pared by 0 bases and J by 4 bases, with 12 bases between. The study's findings and limits: Detectable vaccine-induced immune responses arose in approximately 93% of patients.

TCRdb's table, derived via immunoSEQ multiplex PCR, lists solely in-frame clones and lacks some. This table holds some 59,000 clones, roughly 90% found once. Sequenced here: PBMCs, sampled from a glioma patient whose treatment included an IDH1 peptide vaccine. This receptor was identified in a man in his forties or fifties with glioma. The chain combines TRBV6-5 with TRBJ1-2; D call uncertain. The chain's CDR3 is CASSYSLTDLYGYTF. CDR3 coding DNA: TGTGCCAGCAGTTACTCGCTTACAGACCTCTATGGCTACACCTTC.